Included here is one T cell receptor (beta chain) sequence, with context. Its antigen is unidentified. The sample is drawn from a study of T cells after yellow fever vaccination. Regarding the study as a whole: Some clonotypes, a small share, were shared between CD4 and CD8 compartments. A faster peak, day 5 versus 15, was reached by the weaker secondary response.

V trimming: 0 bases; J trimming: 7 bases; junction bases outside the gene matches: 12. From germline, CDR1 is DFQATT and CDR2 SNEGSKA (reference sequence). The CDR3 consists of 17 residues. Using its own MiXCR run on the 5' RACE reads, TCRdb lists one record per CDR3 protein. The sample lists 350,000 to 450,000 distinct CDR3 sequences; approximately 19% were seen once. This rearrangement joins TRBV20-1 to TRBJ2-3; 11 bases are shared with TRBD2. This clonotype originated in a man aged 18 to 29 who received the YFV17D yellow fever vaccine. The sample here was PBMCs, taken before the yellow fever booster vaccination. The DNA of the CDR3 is TGCAGTGCTAGAGAACTAGCGGGGGCCGTACTCACCTATACGCAGTATTTT. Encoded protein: CSARELAGAVLTYTQYF.